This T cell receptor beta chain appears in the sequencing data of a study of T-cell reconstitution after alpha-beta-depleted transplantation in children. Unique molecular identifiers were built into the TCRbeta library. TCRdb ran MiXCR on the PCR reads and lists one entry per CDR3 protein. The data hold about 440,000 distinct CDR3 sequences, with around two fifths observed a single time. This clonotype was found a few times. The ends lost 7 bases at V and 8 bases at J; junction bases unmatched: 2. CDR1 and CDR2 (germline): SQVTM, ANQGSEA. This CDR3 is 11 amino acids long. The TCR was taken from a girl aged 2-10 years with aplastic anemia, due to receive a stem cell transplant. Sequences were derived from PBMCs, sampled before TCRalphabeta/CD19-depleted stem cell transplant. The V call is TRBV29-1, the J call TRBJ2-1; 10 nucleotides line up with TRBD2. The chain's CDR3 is CSGGTSDEQFF. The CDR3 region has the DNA TGCAGCGGGGGGACTAGCGATGAGCAGTTCTTC.